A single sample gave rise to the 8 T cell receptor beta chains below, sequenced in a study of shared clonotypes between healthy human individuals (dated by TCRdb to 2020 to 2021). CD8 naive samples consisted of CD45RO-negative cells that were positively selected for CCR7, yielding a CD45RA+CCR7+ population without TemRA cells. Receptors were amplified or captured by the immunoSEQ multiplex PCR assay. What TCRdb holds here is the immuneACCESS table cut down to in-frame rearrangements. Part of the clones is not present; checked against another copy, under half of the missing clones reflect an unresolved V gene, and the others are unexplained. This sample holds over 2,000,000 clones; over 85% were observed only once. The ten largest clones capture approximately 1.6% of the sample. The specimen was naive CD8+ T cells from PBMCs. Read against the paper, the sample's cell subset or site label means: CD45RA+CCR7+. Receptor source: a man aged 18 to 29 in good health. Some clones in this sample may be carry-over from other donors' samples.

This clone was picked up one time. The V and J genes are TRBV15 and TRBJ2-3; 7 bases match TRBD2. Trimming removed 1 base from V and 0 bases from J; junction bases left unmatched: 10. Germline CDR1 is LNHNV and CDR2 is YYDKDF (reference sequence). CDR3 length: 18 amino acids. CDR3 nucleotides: TGTGCCACCAGCAGAGTACCTCAAGCGGGGATGAGCACAGATACGCAGTATTTT. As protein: CATSRVPQAGMSTDTQYF.

CDR3 amino acids: CASSLDEGATGNTIYF. For the CDR3, the DNA is TGTGCCAGCAGCTTAGATGAGGGGGCCACTGGAAACACCATATATTTT. This chain uses TRBV7-9 with TRBJ1-3; 7 positions match TRBD1. V lost 1 base to trimming and J lost 2 bases; unmatched junction nucleotides: 5. This CDR3 spans 16 amino acids. Germline values: CDR1 SEHNR, CDR2 FQNEAQ (reference sequence).

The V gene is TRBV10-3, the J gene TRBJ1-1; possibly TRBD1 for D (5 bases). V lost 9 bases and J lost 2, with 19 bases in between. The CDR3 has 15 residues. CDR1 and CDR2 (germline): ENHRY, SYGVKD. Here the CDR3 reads CAIGGLPGLNTEAFF. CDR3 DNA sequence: TGTGCCATAGGAGGACTTCCGGGGCTTAACACTGAAGCTTTCTTT.

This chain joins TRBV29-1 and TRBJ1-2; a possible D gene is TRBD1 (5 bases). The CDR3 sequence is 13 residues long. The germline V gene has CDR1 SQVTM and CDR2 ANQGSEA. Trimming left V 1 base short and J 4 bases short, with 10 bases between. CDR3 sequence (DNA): TGCAGCGTTGAAGCCGAGGGGCTCTATGGCTACACCTTC. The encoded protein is CSVEAEGLYGYTF.

DNA for the CDR3: TGTGCCAGCAGCTTACGGGCAGGCTTCGGGAACACTGAAGCTTTCTTT. Translating it yields CASSLRAGFGNTEAFF. V usage is TRBV7-6 and J usage is TRBJ1-1; D is unclear. This CDR3 region has 16 residues. The V gene lost 2 bases and the J gene lost 1 base, with 14 bases spanning the gap. Germline values: CDR1 SGHVS, CDR2 FNYEAQ.

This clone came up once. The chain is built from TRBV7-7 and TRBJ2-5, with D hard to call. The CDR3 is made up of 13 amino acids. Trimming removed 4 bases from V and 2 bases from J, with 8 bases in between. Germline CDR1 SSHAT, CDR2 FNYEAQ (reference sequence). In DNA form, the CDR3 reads TGTGCCAGCAGCTCCGTGGAACAAGAGACCCAGTACTTC. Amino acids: CASSSVEQETQYF.

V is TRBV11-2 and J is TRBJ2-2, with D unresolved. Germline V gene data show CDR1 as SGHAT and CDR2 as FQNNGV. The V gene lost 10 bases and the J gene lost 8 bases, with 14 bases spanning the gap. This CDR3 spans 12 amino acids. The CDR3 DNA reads TGTGCCACCGTTCCTCACCCGGGGGAGCTGTTTTTT. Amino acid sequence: CATVPHPGELFF.

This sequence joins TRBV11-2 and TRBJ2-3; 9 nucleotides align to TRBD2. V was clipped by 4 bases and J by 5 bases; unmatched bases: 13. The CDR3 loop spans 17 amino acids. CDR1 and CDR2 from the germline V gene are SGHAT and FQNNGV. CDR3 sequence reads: CASSSLLAGGPLDTQYF. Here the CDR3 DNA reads TGTGCCAGCAGCTCCCTACTAGCGGGCGGACCTCTAGATACGCAGTATTTT.